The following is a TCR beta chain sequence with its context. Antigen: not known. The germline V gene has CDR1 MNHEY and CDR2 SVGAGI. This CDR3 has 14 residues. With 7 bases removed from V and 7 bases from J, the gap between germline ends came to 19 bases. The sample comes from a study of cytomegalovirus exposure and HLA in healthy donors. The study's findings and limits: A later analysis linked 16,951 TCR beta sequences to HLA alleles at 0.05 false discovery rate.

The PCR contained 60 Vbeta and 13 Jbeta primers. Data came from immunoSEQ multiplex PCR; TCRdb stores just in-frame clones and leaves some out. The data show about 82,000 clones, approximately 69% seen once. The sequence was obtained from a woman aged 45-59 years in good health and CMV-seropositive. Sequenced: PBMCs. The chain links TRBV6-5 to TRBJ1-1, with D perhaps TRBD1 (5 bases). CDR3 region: CASILTGGRIEAFF. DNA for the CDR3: TGTGCCAGCATCCTAACGGGGGGACGAATTGAAGCTTTCTTT.